This is a list of T cell receptor beta chains from one sample in a study of neurological immune-mediated disorders. MiXCR, run by TCRdb on the 5' RACE reads, gives a single entry per CDR3 protein. The profile shows tens of thousands of distinct CDR3 sequences, roughly 4.8% of them singletons. Sequenced input: PBMCs. These receptors were collected from a woman aged 25 to 39 with multiple sclerosis. Both conserved end residues are part of each CDR3. Each record gives: V gene, clone size, J gene, D gene, CDR3 protein, CDR3 DNA. The D gene is left open where the match is weak. Expanded clones are given a class, and other clones once, few, many or no size at all.

TRBV5-1	many	TRBJ2-1	TRBD2	CASSLGTSGNEQFF	TGCGCCAGCAGCTTGGGGACTAGCGGGAATGAGCAGTTCTTC
TRBV20-1	NA	TRBJ2-7	TRBD2	CSARDSWGGAPHEQYF	TGCAGTGCTAGAGATTCGTGGGGAGGGGCTCCCCACGAGCAGTACTTC
TRBV29-1	many	TRBJ1-1	TRBD1	CSVLTGGNTEAFF	TGCAGCGTTCTTACAGGGGGGAACACTGAAGCTTTCTTT
TRBV20-1	many	TRBJ1-5	NA	CSARVDLNQPQHF	TGCAGTGCCAGGGTTGACCTAAATCAGCCCCAGCATTTT
TRBV12-3/TRBV12-4	many	TRBJ2-5	NA	CASSVRDQETQYF	TGTGCCAGTAGCGTCAGGGACCAAGAGACCCAGTACTTC
TRBV10-2	many	TRBJ2-2	NA	CASSGTRTGELFF	TGCGCCAGCAGCGGAACTAGGACCGGGGAGCTGTTTTTT
TRBV5-1	many	TRBJ2-2	NA	CASSSLTGRELFF	TGCGCCAGCAGCTCCTTGACAGGCAGGGAGCTGTTTTTT
TRBV5-4	NA	TRBJ2-1	NA	CASIGTDNEQFF	TGTGCCAGCATCGGGACCGACAATGAGCAGTTCTTC
TRBV20-1	few	TRBJ1-5	TRBD1	CSARDPQGESQPQHF	TGCAGTGCTAGAGATCCGCAGGGGGAGAGTCAGCCCCAGCATTTT
TRBV12-3/TRBV12-4	many	TRBJ2-2	TRBD2	CASTPGGGLGSGELFF	TGTGCCAGCACCCCTGGGGGGGGATTGGGATCCGGGGAGCTGTTTTTT
TRBV20-1	many	TRBJ2-7	NA	CSARREHHEQYF	TGCAGTGCTAGACGGGAGCACCACGAGCAGTACTTC
TRBV27	few	TRBJ2-1	NA	CASSLTSGSEQFF	TGTGCCAGCAGTTTGACTAGTGGTTCTGAGCAGTTCTTC
TRBV12-3/TRBV12-4	few	TRBJ2-5	NA	CASSLDGMAINF	TGTGCCAGCAGTTTAGATGGCATGGCGATCAACTTC
TRBV27	many	TRBJ1-1	NA	CASSLSYQGTNTEAFF	TGTGCCAGCAGTTTATCGTATCAGGGGACAAACACTGAAGCTTTCTTT